This T cell receptor beta chain was sequenced for a study of cytomegalovirus exposure and HLA in healthy donors. Study outcomes and limitations: In a later analysis, HLA-C alleles had the fewest associated TCRs, DRB1 alleles the most. Common viral pathogens were later found to be apparently linked to several of the most significant clusters. Per a prior analysis, the majority of TCR beta V segments were productive roughly 90% or roughly 30% of the time. The study listed 164 cytomegalovirus-associated TCR beta chains.

PCR used 60 Vbeta primers and 13 Jbeta primers. Clones were sequenced by immunoSEQ multiplex PCR, and TCRdb holds only the in-frame ones, with some missing. This sample carries around 120,000 clones, around 83% of them seen once, and the ten largest clones take 0.95% to 1.5%. In regard to this clone: Antigen specificity is unknown.

The CDR3 is 13 residues long. Germline assignment: CDR1 LNHDA and CDR2 SQIVND (reference sequence). V lost 5 bases and J 3 bases, leaving 10 bases between the germline ends. The source material was PBMCs. The chain has TRBV19 and TRBJ1-2; possibly TRBD1 for D (5 bases). The receptor was derived from a girl between 2 and 10 years old in good health and CMV-seronegative. CDR3 bases: TGTGCCAGTAGTGCGACAGCCTACTATGGCTACACCTTC. It translates to CASSATAYYGYTF.